The 8 T cell receptor beta chains reported below all come from one sample, sequenced in a study of tumor-infiltrating lymphocytes in localized non-small cell lung cancer. This table comes from immunoSEQ multiplex PCR, and its TCRdb copy is limited to in-frame clones, with some not included. The sample yields approximately 15,000 clones, 70% to 90% seen once. Sequences were obtained from uninvolved lung tissue not adjacent to the tumor. Source of these receptors: a human donor with non-small cell lung cancer.

This clone appeared once. The rearrangement links TRBV6-6 to TRBJ2-7; D is unresolved. This CDR3 has 13 residues. Germline lookup yields CDR1 MNHNY and CDR2 SVGAGI (reference sequence). Trimming removed 0 bases at V and 0 bases at J, with 3 bases between. CDR3 amino acids: CASSYSSSYEQYF. CDR3 sequence (DNA): TGTGCCAGCAGTTACTCGAGCTCCTACGAGCAGTACTTC.

The rearrangement joins TRBV11-3 to TRBJ1-1; D call uncertain. The V end lost 2 bases, the J end lost 1 base, and 5 bases lay between the germline ends. This CDR3 is 13 amino acids long. Germline loops: CDR1 SGHNT, CDR2 YENEEA. CDR3 residues: CASSLQTNTEAFF. CDR3 nucleotide sequence: TGTGCCAGCAGCTTACAGACGAACACTGAAGCTTTCTTT. Drawing the rest from reference TRBV11-3 and TRBJ1-1, the complete variable domain is EAGVVQSPRYKIIEKKQPVAFWCNPISGHNTLYWYLQNLGQGPELLIRYENEEAVDDSQLPKDRFSAERLKGVDSTLKIQPAELGDSAVYLCASSLQTNTEAFFGQGTRLTVV.

This chain uses TRBV30 with TRBJ2-7; 10 bases are a match to TRBD1. Germline assignment: CDR1 GTSNPN and CDR2 SVGIG (reference sequence). This CDR3 spans 14 amino acids. V was clipped by 3 bases and J by 7 bases; unmatched bases: 9. The CDR3 sequence: CAWSRQGARKEQYF. The CDR3 nucleotides are TGTGCCTGGAGCCGACAGGGGGCGCGGAAAGAGCAGTACTTC.

The chain couples TRBV2 to TRBJ1-4; TRBD1 matches 7 bases. Germline V CDR1 and CDR2: SNHLY, FYNNEI. This CDR3 contains 16 residues. The ends lost 3 bases at V and 3 bases at J; junction bases unmatched: 7. For the CDR3, the DNA is TGTGCCAGCAGTGATAGGAGGACAGGCCCTAATGAAAAACTGTTTTTT. This gives the protein CASSDRRTGPNEKLFF.

The chain joins TRBV10-3 to TRBJ2-5; 10 bases map to TRBD1. Germline loops: CDR1 ENHRY, CDR2 SYGVKD. After removal of 6 bases from V and 4 bases from J, the junction contained 11 bases not matched to a gene. This CDR3 has 16 residues. This CDR3 is CAISRTGTGERETQYF. The CDR3 region has the DNA TGTGCCATCAGCCGGACCGGGACAGGGGAAAGAGAGACCCAGTACTTC.

The J gene is TRBJ2-1, the V gene TRBV5-1; 7 bases agree with TRBD1. The length of the CDR3 is 13 residues. V was pared by 2 bases and J by 7 bases, with 3 bases of the junction left unmatched. Germline V gives CDR1 SGHRS, CDR2 YFSETQ. CDR3 nucleotide sequence: TGCGCCAGCAGCTTACAGGGGAGAAATGAGCAGTTCTTC. Translated: CASSLQGRNEQFF.

The chain joins TRBV2 to TRBJ2-3; no firm D call. V shed 4 bases and J shed 3 bases, with 11 bases lying between them. Germline V gives CDR1 SNHLY, CDR2 FYNNEI. The CDR3 covers 14 residues. CDR3: CASSAPRKTDTQYF. CDR3 bases: TGTGCCAGCAGTGCCCCAAGGAAGACAGATACGCAGTATTTT.

The table lists this clone with a count of one. J is TRBJ1-1 and V is TRBV5-5; the D gene is possibly TRBD1 (6 bases). V was clipped by 1 base and J by 0 bases, with 10 bases between them. The CDR3 is made up of 15 amino acids. Germline CDR1 reads SGHKS; CDR2 reads YYEKEE (reference sequence). The CDR3 reads CASSLLTGLNTEAFF. Here the CDR3 DNA reads TGTGCCAGCAGCTTGCTGACAGGTTTGAACACTGAAGCTTTCTTT.